This entry concerns a single TCR beta chain. Antigen specificity is unknown. Thyroid surgery was performed in patients who had received no treatment beforehand. V was pared by 4 bases and J by 9 bases, with 10 bases between. Germline CDR1 and CDR2: LGHDT and YNNKEL (reference sequence). The CDR3 contains 12 residues. This sample was included in a study of metastatic and nonmetastatic thyroid tumors. The overall study: Samples came from malignant and benign thyroid patients, and repertoires were compared across blood and tumor or nodule tissue.

Study results and limitations: Malignant thyroid tumors reportedly had TCR beta diversity that was significantly higher than in benign nodules, in blood and tumor.

In the authors' workflow: What underpinned the distant-metastasis classifier for papillary thyroid cancer was the set of CDR3 differences across clinicopathological groups. Using MiXCR, TCRdb re-called clones from the PCR reads. None of the V and J calls come from the authors' own analysis; TCRdb made them. The sample has about 7,200 clones; roughly 37% are singletons. The TCR comes from a female donor with papillary thyroid cancer or a benign thyroid nodule (not recorded which). Some clones in this sample may be carry-over from other donors' samples. Sequencing was performed on tumor tissue. This chain connects TRBV3-1 to TRBJ2-1; weak D call: TRBD1 (6 bases). The CDR3 reads CASSPQGGEQFF. The CDR3 DNA sequence: TGTGCCAGCAGCCCCCAAGGGGGTGAGCAGTTCTTC.